This T cell receptor (beta chain) comes out of a study of T-cell memory formation after mild COVID-19. Across the whole study: TCR clustering was largely donor specific. Broader study findings: Prior to infection, memory already included some responding clones, suggesting cross-reactive memory joined.

5'RACE primed at constant segments yielded TCR alpha and TCR beta cDNA libraries bearing sample barcodes and UMIs. TCRdb passed the 5' RACE reads through MiXCR, listing each CDR3 protein once. Of some 260,000 distinct CDR3 sequences in the sample, about 17% were seen once. Turning to this clonotype: Its target is unknown.

V lost 0 bases and J lost 6, with 9 bases in between. The germline CDR1 and CDR2 sequences are ENHRY and SYGVKD. This CDR3 is built from 14 residues. The sequence was collected from a man aged 18 to 29 who had mild COVID-19 (a few samples of this study predate the infection). Cell type and time point are not known. The chain has TRBV10-3 and TRBJ1-5; possibly TRBD1 for D (6 bases). The source material was PBMCs or a T cell subset sorted from them (not recorded which). CDR3 coding DNA: TGTGCCATCAGTGAGTCGACAGGTCGTCAGCCCCAGCATTTT. Amino acid sequence: CAISESTGRQPQHF.